The 6 T cell receptor beta chains in this list originate from one sample, sequenced in a study of cytomegalovirus exposure and HLA in healthy donors. The PCR contained 60 Vbeta and 13 Jbeta primers. Profiled with immunoSEQ multiplex PCR; TCRdb holds only in-frame clones, not every one. This repertoire shows around 78,000 clones, 55% to 75% found once; its top ten account for around 6%. Sequencing was done on a sample of PBMCs. These receptors came from a young man in good health and CMV-seropositive.

About this clone itself: This CDR3 is also generated by other DNA sequences in the sample. V is TRBV2 and J is TRBJ2-3; 14 nucleotides match TRBD2. Germline V CDR1 and CDR2: SNHLY, FYNNEI. The CDR3 extends over 20 amino acids. V shed 0 bases, J shed 0 bases, and the junction held 8 bases outside the gene matches. The CDR3 DNA is TGTGCCAGCAGTGAAGCGCTGGGACTAGCGGGAGCGATTAGCACAGATACGCAGTATTTT. This gives the protein CASSEALGLAGAISTDTQYF. Drawing the rest from reference TRBV2 and TRBJ2-3, the complete variable domain is EPEVTQTPSHQVTQMGQEVILRCVPISNHLYFYWYRQILGQKVEFLVSFYNNEISEKSEIFDDQFSVERPDGSNFTLKIRSTKLEDSAMYFCASSEALGLAGAISTDTQYFGPGTRLTVL.

This clone was observed a few times. The genes are TRBV28 and TRBJ2-7; 7 positions agree with TRBD2. The V gene's germline CDR1 is MDHEN and CDR2 SYDVKM. This CDR3 is built from 14 residues. With V trimmed by 3 bases and J by 1 base, 3 bases remained unmatched. The CDR3 spells CASSLVSGSYEQYF. In DNA form, the CDR3 reads TGTGCCAGCAGTTTGGTTAGCGGGTCCTACGAGCAGTACTTC.

The genes are TRBV2 and TRBJ2-3; 7 bases line up with TRBD2. The germline V gene encodes CDR1 SNHLY and CDR2 FYNNEI. This CDR3 is built from 15 residues. V lost 6 bases to trimming and J lost 1 base; unmatched junction nucleotides: 7. The CDR3 region has the DNA TGTGCCAGCAGGGGAGCGGGGAGCCGCACAGATACGCAGTATTTT. Translated, it gives CASRGAGSRTDTQYF.

A few counts support this clone. V gene TRBV9 combines with J gene TRBJ1-2; 8 bases align to TRBD1. The V segment lost 2 bases and the J segment 8 bases; nucleotides outside the gene matches: 8. The CDR3 runs 14 residues. Per the germline V gene, CDR1 is SGDLS and CDR2 is YYNGEE. As DNA, the CDR3 is TGTGCCAGCAGCGTTTGGCAGGGGGCGCGGGGCTACACCTTC. As protein: CASSVWQGARGYTF. Supplemented by reference TRBV9 and TRBJ1-2, the full variable domain reads DSGVTQTPKHLITATGQRVTLRCSPRSGDLSVYWYQQSLDQGLQFLIQYYNGEERAKGNILERFSAQQFPDLHSELNLSSLELGDSALYFCASSVWQGARGYTFGSGTRLTVV.

As to this clone: The identical CDR3 is also encoded by other nucleotide sequences in the sample. V usage is TRBV7-2 and J usage is TRBJ2-7; 10 nucleotides line up with TRBD2. V lost 0 bases and J lost 4; bases outside the gene matches: 3. Germline V lookup: CDR1 SGHTA, CDR2 FQGNSA. This CDR3 is built from 15 residues. Here the CDR3 reads CASSLALAGVYEQYF. DNA of the CDR3: TGTGCCAGCAGCTTAGCGCTAGCGGGGGTTTACGAGCAGTACTTC.

Comments on this clone: Germline is not matched at one junction end, which may reflect a read error. J is TRBJ1-2 and V is TRBV29-1; D perhaps matches TRBD1 (6 bases). This CDR3 spans 13 amino acids. CDR1 and CDR2 (germline): SQVTM, ANQGSEA. DNA for the CDR3: TGCAGCGTAACCGGGACACCTGACTATGGCTACCCCTTC. It is translated as CSVTGTPDYGYPF.